This entry lists 26 T cell receptor beta chains sequenced from one sample in a study of Tregs in tolerant kidney transplant recipients. Profiled with immunoSEQ multiplex PCR; TCRdb holds only in-frame clones, not every one. The sample records around 43,000 clones, around 90% being singletons. The sample taken for sequencing was Tregs from blood. The receptors shown here come from a human donor in good health.

V is TRBV21-1 and J is TRBJ1-2; TRBD1, the table's D call, lacks a check against the DNA. TRBV21-1 is marked as a pseudogene. CDR3 size: 17 residues. The CDR3 DNA reads TGTGCCAGCAGCAAAAAGGTGGGGCTAGTAGTAAACTATGGCTACACCTTC. It translates to CASSKKVGLVVNYGYTF.

V gene TRBV4-1 combines with J gene TRBJ2-6; 7 nucleotides line up with TRBD2. V gave up 5 bases and J gave up 3 bases; unmatched junction bases: 13. CDR3 size: 18 residues. CDR1 is MGHRA and CDR2 is YSYEKL in the germline V gene. CDR3 loop: CASSDSMAGVSGANVLTF. The CDR3 region has the DNA TGCGCCAGCAGCGACAGTATGGCGGGAGTCAGTGGGGCCAACGTCCTGACTTTC.

This clone was seen just once. This chain uses TRBV18 with TRBJ1-5; 7 bases map to TRBD1. This CDR3 is 14 amino acids long. V lost 6 bases and J lost 4; bases outside the gene matches: 6. From germline, CDR1 is KGHSH and CDR2 LQKENI. CDR3 in DNA: TGTGCCAGCTCGGCCCTACAGGGGAATCAGCCCCAGCATTTT. Protein: CASSALQGNQPQHF.

The rearrangement joins TRBV10-3 to TRBJ2-5; D is possibly TRBD2 (6 bases). This CDR3 has 14 amino acids. Germline loops: CDR1 ENHRY, CDR2 SYGVKD. V lost 3 bases and J 3 bases, leaving 11 bases between the germline ends. Here the CDR3 reads CAISDDRGKETQYF. The CDR3 nucleotides read TGTGCCATCAGTGACGACCGGGGGAAAGAGACCCAGTACTTC.

This chain connects TRBV30 to TRBJ2-1, with TRBD2 identical over 7 bases. Trimming took 8 bases from V and 3 from J; bases not matched to a gene: 7. This CDR3 spans 13 amino acids. CDR1 is GTSNPN, CDR2 SVGIG, per germline (reference sequence). The CDR3: CAGTGRRYNEQFF. DNA for the CDR3: TGTGCCGGAACCGGGAGGCGCTACAATGAGCAGTTCTTC.

The chain employs TRBV2 and TRBJ1-2; no definite D call. CDR1 is SNHLY, CDR2 FYNNEI, per germline. The CDR3 has 12 amino acids. V was trimmed by 3 bases and J by 8 bases, leaving 10 bases between them. The CDR3 region has the DNA TGTGCCAGCAGTGAGCCAGCGCCCGGCTACACCTTC. Its translation: CASSEPAPGYTF.

The V call is TRBV6-1, the J call TRBJ1-6; the D gene is possibly TRBD1 (6 bases). Germline V gives CDR1 MNHNS, CDR2 SASEGT. V dropped 2 bases and J dropped 0 bases, with 17 bases sitting between them. The CDR3 has 19 amino acids. The CDR3 DNA reads TGTGCCAGCAGTGAATTATTTTTGAGGGGGACCTCCTATAATTCACCCCTCCACTTT. Translating gives CASSELFLRGTSYNSPLHF.

This rearrangement joins TRBV2 to TRBJ1-5; D is possibly TRBD1 (5 bases). This CDR3 is built from 13 residues. V dropped 8 bases and J dropped 3 bases, with 11 bases sitting between them. The V gene's germline CDR1 is SNHLY and CDR2 FYNNEI. The CDR3 reads CASSRQTNQPQHF. CDR3 coding DNA: TGTGCCAGCTCAAGACAGACCAATCAGCCCCAGCATTTT.

The chain combines TRBV16 with TRBJ2-7; a possible D gene is TRBD2 (6 bases). CDR3 size: 15 residues. The V and J ends lost 4 bases and 0 bases respectively, with 13 bases between them. CDR1 KGHSY and CDR2 FQNENV come from the germline V gene. The CDR3 loop reads CASSRWDWGSYEQYF. CDR3 DNA: TGTGCCAGCAGCCGCTGGGACTGGGGCTCCTACGAGCAGTACTTC.

This chain joins TRBV5-1 and TRBJ2-2; 13 bases agree with TRBD2. Germline-derived CDR1 and CDR2 are SGHRS and YFSETQ. CDR3 length equals 17 residues. V gave up 2 bases and J gave up 4 bases; unmatched junction bases: 5. CDR3 bases: TGCGCCAGCAGCTTTCGGACTAGCGGGAGAACCACCGGGGAGCTGTTTTTT. Its protein is CASSFRTSGRTTGELFF.

The CDR3 loop is CASSEYWTGRETQYF. CDR3 sequence (DNA): TGTGCCAGCAGTGAATATTGGACAGGTAGGGAGACCCAGTACTTC. The genes are TRBV25-1 and TRBJ2-5; TRBD1 agrees at 7 bases. In germline, CDR1 is MGHDK, CDR2 SYGVNS. The V segment lost 0 bases and the J segment 5 bases; nucleotides outside the gene matches: 6. The CDR3 extends over 15 amino acids.

This chain joins TRBV4-1 and TRBJ1-3; D unclear. The CDR3 is made up of 14 amino acids. V was clipped by 0 bases and J by 4 bases, with 7 bases between them. CDR1 and CDR2 (germline): MGHRA, YSYEKL. CDR3 region: CASSQDRRGNTIYF. CDR3 nucleotide sequence: TGCGCCAGCAGCCAAGATCGGCGAGGAAACACCATATATTTT.

The chain employs TRBV30 and TRBJ1-2; D possibly corresponds to TRBD1 (6 bases). Deletions cut 2 bases from V and 2 bases from J, with 30 bases between. From germline, CDR1 is GTSNPN and CDR2 SVGIG (reference sequence). The CDR3 runs 20 residues. The CDR3 sequence: CAWSPNYRVPVSLLNYGYTF. The DNA of the CDR3 is TGTGCCTGGAGTCCTAACTACAGGGTGCCGGTCTCCCTTTTAAACTATGGCTACACCTTC. The variable domain in full, with the rest retrieved from reference TRBV30 and TRBJ1-2, is SQTIHQWPATLVQPVGSPLSLECTVEGTSNPNLYWYRQAAGRGLQLLFYSVGIGQISSEVPQNLSASRPQDRQFILSSKKLLLSDSGFYLCAWSPNYRVPVSLLNYGYTFGSGTRLTVV.

The chain is built from TRBV11-2 and TRBJ1-3, with D uncertain. Between the trimmed V and J ends, which lost 6 bases and 1 base, there was a span of 22 bases. The CDR3 covers 18 residues. Germline V gene data show CDR1 as SGHAT and CDR2 as FQNNGV. Here the CDR3 reads CASRSPGSRIGSGNTIYF. The CDR3 DNA reads as TGTGCCAGCAGGTCGCCGGGGTCCCGGATCGGGTCTGGAAACACCATATATTTT.

The chain has TRBV5-1 and TRBJ2-5; D not resolved. The J call may not be correct, given that the DNA end is closer to TRBJ2-7. Per the germline V gene, CDR1 is SGHRS and CDR2 is YFSETQ. This CDR3 is built from 14 residues. CDR3 protein: CASSLQPSSYEQYF. The CDR3 DNA reads TGCGCCAGCAGCCTACAACCCTCATCCTACGAGCAGTACTTC.

V and J are TRBV7-9 and TRBJ2-7; D may correspond to TRBD1 or TRBD2 (5 bases each). V shed 5 bases and J shed 2 bases, with 16 bases lying between them. From germline, CDR1 is SEHNR and CDR2 FQNEAQ (reference sequence). CDR3 size: 15 residues. CDR3 residues: CASSLIRDGTYEQYF. For the CDR3, the DNA is TGTGCCAGCAGCCTCATCCGGGACGGTACCTACGAGCAGTACTTC.

The chain couples TRBV5-4 to TRBJ2-3; D is perhaps TRBD1 (7 bases). This CDR3 is 19 amino acids long. The germline CDR1 and CDR2 sequences are SGHNT and YYREEE (reference sequence). V lost 0 bases and J lost 0, with 20 bases in between. The CDR3 sequence is CASSLDRGLRSSSTDTQYF. CDR3 DNA: TGTGCCAGCAGCTTGGACAGGGGACTTCGATCATCTAGCACAGATACGCAGTATTTT.

The chain joins TRBV18 to TRBJ1-4; D is uncertain. V was shortened by 4 bases and J by 5 bases, with 11 bases between the two germline ends. The CDR3 runs 14 residues. Per germline, CDR1 KGHSH and CDR2 LQKENI. CDR3 sequence reads: CASSRGLSNEKLFF. CDR3 coding DNA: TGTGCCAGCTCACGAGGCTTGAGCAATGAAAAACTGTTTTTT.

The chain has TRBV7-2 and TRBJ1-3, with D perhaps matching TRBD1 (5 bases). Germline V CDR1 and CDR2: SGHTA, FQGNSA. Deletions cut 5 bases from V and 3 bases from J, with 17 bases between. The CDR3 loop spans 16 amino acids. CDR3 DNA: TGTGCCAGCAGCCGTCCGGGGACGGGAAATGGAAACACCATATATTTT. Residues: CASSRPGTGNGNTIYF.

The chain employs TRBV7-9 and TRBJ1-5; D not certain. Trimming left V 6 bases short and J 3 bases short, with 12 bases between. The CDR3 loop spans 14 amino acids. Germline V gives CDR1 SEHNR, CDR2 FQNEAQ (reference sequence). CDR3 sequence (DNA): TGTGCCAGCAGTCACTCCGGGGACAATCAGCCCCAGCATTTT. This encodes CASSHSGDNQPQHF.

This clone was detected only once. V usage is TRBV18 and J usage is TRBJ2-7; no definite D call. Trimming cost V 3 bases and J 4 bases, with 7 bases left between them. The length of the CDR3 is 12 residues. Germline values: CDR1 KGHSH, CDR2 LQKENI. CDR3 DNA: TGTGCCAGCTCACCCCGAGGTTACGAGCAGTACTTC. Translating gives CASSPRGYEQYF. The full variable domain, its missing parts supplied by reference TRBV18 and TRBJ2-7, is NAGVMQNPRHLVRRRGQEARLRCSPMKGHSHVYWYRQLPEEGLKFMVYLQKENIIDESGMPKERFSAEFPKEGPSILRIQQVVRGDSAAYFCASSPRGYEQYFGPGTRLTVT.

The chain employs TRBV6-1 and TRBJ2-1; maybe TRBD2 (5 bases). Germline CDR1 is MNHNS and CDR2 is SASEGT. This CDR3 region has 14 residues. V lost 4 bases, J lost 8 bases, and 15 bases lay in between. This chain's CDR3 is CASSGRGAVDEQFF. The CDR3 DNA reads as TGTGCCAGCAGTGGCCGGGGAGCGGTGGATGAGCAGTTCTTC.

V is TRBV4-2 and J is TRBJ1-1; 7 nucleotides line up with TRBD1. The CDR3 extends over 15 amino acids. Losses at the gene ends were 4 bases for V and 9 bases for J; bases not matched to a gene: 14. Germline V gene sequence: CDR1 LGHNA, CDR2 YNFKEQ. The CDR3 DNA sequence: TGTGCCAGCAGCCCCAGCCGGGACAGCCTTATGAAAGCTTTCTTT. Protein: CASSPSRDSLMKAFF.

The chain uses TRBV11-2 and TRBJ1-3, with no clear D. V lost 1 base and J 0 bases, leaving 10 bases between the germline ends. In germline, CDR1 is SGHAT, CDR2 FQNNGV. The CDR3 contains 16 residues. This CDR3 reads CASSLVGGFSGNTIYF. CDR3 coding DNA: TGTGCCAGCAGCTTAGTGGGCGGCTTCTCTGGAAACACCATATATTTT. The variable domain in full, completed from reference TRBV11-2 and TRBJ1-3, reads EAGVAQSPRYKIIEKRQSVAFWCNPISGHATLYWYQQILGQGPKLLIQFQNNGVVDDSQLPKDRFSAERLKGVDSTLKIQPAKLEDSAVYLCASSLVGGFSGNTIYFGEGSWLTVV.

The DNA of the CDR3 is TGTGCCAGCAACTTACAAGGATCCTATGGCTACACCTTC. Amino acid sequence: CASNLQGSYGYTF. This chain uses TRBV2 with TRBJ1-2; D ambiguous. The CDR3 sequence is 13 residues long. In germline, CDR1 is SNHLY, CDR2 FYNNEI. The ends were cut back, 7 bases at V and 4 bases at J, with 13 bases in the middle.

The V call is TRBV30, the J call TRBJ2-7; D remains ambiguous. Trimming left V 3 bases short and J 2 bases short, with 17 bases between. The CDR3 sequence is 15 residues long. The germline V gene encodes CDR1 GTSNPN and CDR2 SVGIG (reference sequence). The CDR3 DNA is TGTGCCTGGAGGGTTGCCCGTCAACAGACCTACGAGCAGTACTTC. This sequence encodes CAWRVARQQTYEQYF. Combining the CDR3 with reference TRBV30 and TRBJ2-7 gives the whole variable domain SQTIHQWPATLVQPVGSPLSLECTVEGTSNPNLYWYRQAAGRGLQLLFYSVGIGQISSEVPQNLSASRPQDRQFILSSKKLLLSDSGFYLCAWRVARQQTYEQYFGPGTRLTVT.